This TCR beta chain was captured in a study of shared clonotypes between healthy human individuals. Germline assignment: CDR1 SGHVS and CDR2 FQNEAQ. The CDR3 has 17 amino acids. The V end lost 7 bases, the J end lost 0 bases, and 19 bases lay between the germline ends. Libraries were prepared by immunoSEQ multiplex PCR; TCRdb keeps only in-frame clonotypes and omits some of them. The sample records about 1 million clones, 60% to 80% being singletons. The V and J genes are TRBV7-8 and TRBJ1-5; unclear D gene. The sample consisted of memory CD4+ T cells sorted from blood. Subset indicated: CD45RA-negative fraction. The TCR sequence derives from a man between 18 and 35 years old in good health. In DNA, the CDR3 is TGTGCCAGCACCAATAAGGCGGGAGCGTATAGCAATCAGCCCCAGCATTTT. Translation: CASTNKAGAYSNQPQHF.